The 5 T cell receptor beta chains listed next were all sequenced from one sample in a study of blood T cell repertoires in COVID-19 (dated by TCRdb to the early 2020s). Library preparation was by the immunoSEQ multiplex PCR assay. TCRdb limited this immuneACCESS table to in-frame rearrangements with V and J called. A share of clones is missing; checked studies link under half to unresolved V genes, and the rest is unexplained. This sample gives tens of thousands of clones in total; roughly 80% of them show up just once. Around 3.7% of the sample goes to the ten largest clones. What was sequenced was PBMCs or T cells enriched from blood (not recorded which). These receptors originate from a woman in her thirties or forties with acute COVID-19.

The CDR3 DNA sequence: TGCGCCAGCAGTAGGACAGGGGGCCAGAACACTGAAGCTTTCTTT. Translated: CASSRTGGQNTEAFF. The V and J genes are TRBV5-1 and TRBJ1-1, with 11 nucleotides matching TRBD1. Per germline, CDR1 SGHRS and CDR2 YFSETQ. This CDR3 is built from 15 residues. V gave up 5 bases and J gave up 1 base; unmatched junction bases: 4.

The chain is built from TRBV11-1 and TRBJ2-7, with 9 bases fitting TRBD2. The CDR3 runs 18 residues. Germline V gives CDR1 SGHAT, CDR2 FQDESV (reference sequence). J gave up 5 bases and V 0 bases, and 14 bases lay outside the gene matches. In nucleotides, the CDR3 is TGTGCCAGCAGCTTAGCAAAATTTAGCGGGAGTTTGTCGGACGAGCAGTACTTC. This codes for CASSLAKFSGSLSDEQYF.

The rearrangement links TRBV6-1 to TRBJ2-7, with TRBD1 matching over 8 bases. Germline values: CDR1 MNHNS, CDR2 SASEGT. The CDR3 is made up of 16 amino acids. V lost 0 bases, J lost 2 bases, and 6 bases stayed unmatched. The CDR3 DNA is TGTGCCAGCAGTGAAGCGGACAGGGCTCCGGCCTACGAGCAGTACTTC. Translating gives CASSEADRAPAYEQYF.

This sequence joins TRBV7-9 and TRBJ2-1, with a weak D call TRBD2 (5 bases). The CDR3 has 12 residues. The V end lost 5 bases, the J end lost 9 bases, and 11 bases lay between the germline ends. Germline CDR1 reads SEHNR; CDR2 reads FQNEAQ (reference sequence). CDR3 nucleotide sequence: TGTGCCAGCAGCCTAGGACTTCCTGAGCAGTTCTTC. Its translation is CASSLGLPEQFF.

The genes are TRBV28 and TRBJ1-4, with 11 nucleotides matching TRBD1. V lost 2 bases and J lost 6; bases outside the gene matches: 5. Germline assignment: CDR1 MDHEN and CDR2 SYDVKM. The CDR3 is made up of 16 amino acids. CDR3 DNA sequence: TGTGCCAGCAGTTTAAGGGGGACAGGGGGATATGAAAAACTGTTTTTT. Residues: CASSLRGTGGYEKLFF.